The clone carrying this T cell receptor (beta chain) was counted ten times or more. Its antigen remains unknown. The data originate from a study of T-cell reconstitution after alpha-beta-depleted transplantation in children. Germline CDR1 is SQVTM and CDR2 is ANQGSEA. CDR3 length equals 15 residues. V lost 3 bases, J lost 3 bases, and 15 bases lay in between. Unique molecular identifiers featured in how the TCRbeta library was prepared. TCRdb redid the calling of the PCR reads with MiXCR, one entry per CDR3 protein. This sample has 700,000 or so distinct CDR3 sequences, with 13% found just once. Whole-study results and caveats: Reports say that about two months after transplant, the alpha-beta T cells came out of several hundred graft clones that had expanded.

This material consisted of PBMCs, taken before TCRalphabeta/CD19-depleted stem cell transplant. This chain uses TRBV29-1 with TRBJ1-3; D gene uncertain. The sequence was obtained from a girl aged 2 to 10 with congenital amegakaryocytic thrombocytopenia, due to receive a stem cell transplant. DNA for the CDR3: TGCAGCGTTGAGGGAGCCCCGCCCTATGGAAACACCATATATTTT. Protein product: CSVEGAPPYGNTIYF.